This TCR beta chain emerged from a study of T cell responses to AZD1222 COVID-19 vaccine. By sample share, this clone is large (0.1 to 1%). The repertoire was sequenced with immunoSEQ multiplex PCR; TCRdb's copy has only in-frame clones and lacks some. This table holds tens of thousands of clones, roughly 85% found once. The V end was cut by 6 bases, the J end by 2 bases, with 18 bases between. Germline lookup yields CDR1 SGHNT and CDR2 YYREEE (reference sequence). This CDR3 spans 16 amino acids. The sample here was peripheral blood, taken 28 days after the second AZD1222 dose. The chain couples TRBV5-4 to TRBJ2-1; either TRBD1 or TRBD2 may fit D (5 bases each). The clonotype was recovered from an adult who received the AZD1222 COVID-19 vaccine. CDR3 protein: CASKPEGSGTYNEQFF. As DNA, the CDR3 is TGTGCCAGCAAGCCCGAGGGGAGTGGTACCTACAATGAGCAGTTCTTC. Supplemented by reference TRBV5-4 and TRBJ2-1, the full variable domain reads ETGVTQSPTHLIKTRGQQVTLRCSSQSGHNTVSWYQQALGQGPQFIFQYYREEENGRGNFPPRFSGLQFPNYSSELNVNALELDDSALYLCASKPEGSGTYNEQFFGPGTRLTVL.